These T cell receptor beta chains were read from a single sample in a study of T cell repertoires in cytomegalovirus infection. TCRdb re-called the reads through MiXCR, storing one row per CDR3 protein. The sample has roughly 250,000 distinct CDR3 sequences, about 20% seen once. Sequenced material: CD8+ T cells from PBMCs. The receptors were gathered from a human donor in good health (CMV status not recorded). Some clones in this sample may be carry-over from other donors' samples. The CDR3 runs from the conserved cysteine through the conserved F or W. The D gene is left open where the match is weak. Size is omitted from some rows. Given values are once, few, many or a class for expanded clones.

TRBJ1-2 TRBV20-1 NA NA TGCAGTGCTCGGGACGGCAGTACTAACTATGGCTACACCTTC CSARDGSTNYGYTF
TRBJ2-5 TRBV19 NA TRBD2 TGTGCCAGTAGTATAGGCCGGATGGAGGGACTAGCGGAAGAGACCCAGTACTTC CASSIGRMEGLAEETQYF
TRBJ1-5 TRBV7-2 many NA TGTGCCAGCAGCTTAGCGCTGGGGGTTGGTCAGCCCCAGCATTTT CASSLALGVGQPQHF
TRBJ2-1 TRBV19 NA NA TGTGCCAGTAGTATCACAGGGAGCTCCTACAATGAGCAGTTCTTC CASSITGSSYNEQFF
TRBJ1-1 TRBV4-2 NA NA TGTGCCAGCAGCCAAGAGGGGTTAGGAGTTAACACTGAAGCTTTCTTT CASSQEGLGVNTEAFF
TRBJ2-1 TRBV7-2 many TRBD1 TGTGCCAGAACTGACAGGGGCCCAGCTGAGGTCAATGAGCAGTTCTTC CARTDRGPAEVNEQFF
TRBJ1-3 TRBV7-2 many NA TGTGCCAGCAGCTTAGAGCCGAGTGTGGGGGCGCAAGAATTTGGAAACACCATATATTTT CASSLEPSVGAQEFGNTIYF
TRBJ2-3 TRBV7-9 NA NA TGTGCCAGCAGCTCCCTAGCGCCAGATACGCAGTATTTT CASSSLAPDTQYF
TRBJ2-3 TRBV12-3/TRBV12-4 NA TRBD1 TGTGCCAGCAGAGTCACAGGGGGCGCAGATACGCAGTATTTT CASRVTGGADTQYF
TRBJ2-3 TRBV2 NA TRBD2 TGTGCCAGTAGGGGCCCGACTAGCGGGGAGCAACGCACAGATACGCAGTATTTT CASRGPTSGEQRTDTQYF
TRBJ2-7 TRBV7-9 NA NA TGTGCCAGCAGCTTAGGGCCAGGGGAACTTCTGGACTTC CASSLGPGELLDF
TRBJ2-3 TRBV12-5 few NA TGTGCTAGTGTGGGAGACACAGATACGCAGTATTTT CASVGDTDTQYF
TRBJ2-7 TRBV6-6 many NA TGTGCCAGCAGCCCGAGGGAAGGTACGGGGCGGGCCTACGAGCAGTACTTC CASSPREGTGRAYEQYF
TRBJ2-3 TRBV6-5 NA TRBD1 TGTGCCAGCAGTTACGGGACAGGGAGCACAGATACGCAGTATTTT CASSYGTGSTDTQYF
TRBJ2-7 TRBV9 NA NA TGTGCCAGCAGCAGACGGGACGGGACCTACGAGCAGTACTTC CASSRRDGTYEQYF
TRBJ2-7 TRBV7-6 many NA TGTGCCAGCAGCTTAGCGGGGCGGGAGCAGTACTTC CASSLAGREQYF
TRBJ2-2 TRBV7-9 NA TRBD1 TGTGCCAGCAGCTGGGGACAGCCGGCGGGCACCGGGGAGCTGTTTTTT CASSWGQPAGTGELFF
TRBJ2-2 TRBV19 NA NA TGTGCCAGTAGACCCAGGGGGAACACCGGGGAGCTGTTTTTT CASRPRGNTGELFF
TRBJ1-1 TRBV27 NA NA TGTGCCAGCAGTTCCGTGGTGAACACTGAAGCTTTCTTT CASSSVVNTEAFF
TRBJ1-5 TRBV28 many NA TGTGCCAGCAGTCAGCAAGGGGAGCAGCCCCAGCATTTT CASSQQGEQPQHF
TRBJ2-2 TRBV2 NA NA TGTGCCAGCAGTGAAAGGGTGACCGGGGAGCTGTTTTTT CASSERVTGELFF
TRBJ2-2 TRBV20-1 few NA TGCAGTGCCCCTAGGACCGGCCTGGGCACCGGGGAGCTGTTTTTT CSAPRTGLGTGELFF
TRBJ1-1 TRBV7-8 few NA TGTGCCAGCAGCCCCGGGCAGGGAGGGAGGACTGAAGCTTTCTTT CASSPGQGGRTEAFF
TRBJ1-2 TRBV20-1 many NA TGCAGTGCTGCCTGGGACCTGACCATACATGGCTACACCTTC CSAAWDLTIHGYTF
TRBJ1-2 TRBV2 few NA TGTGCCAGCAGGGAGACCCCGATGGGCTATGGCTACACCTTC CASRETPMGYGYTF
TRBJ1-2 TRBV7-9 many NA TGTGCCAGCAGCCGAGGGCTTGATGGCTACACCTTC CASSRGLDGYTF
TRBJ2-7 TRBV7-9 many TRBD1 TGTGCCAGCAGCCTGGCGGGACAGGGGTTCTACGAGCAGTACTTC CASSLAGQGFYEQYF
TRBJ1-2 TRBV2 NA TRBD1 TGTGCCAGCCGGGACAGGGTTGATGGCTACACCTTC CASRDRVDGYTF
TRBJ2-7 TRBV6-1 NA NA TGTGCCAGCAGTGTCAACAGGGGGGGAACCTACGAGCAGTACTTC CASSVNRGGTYEQYF
TRBJ1-5 TRBV11-1 few NA TGTGCCAGCAGCGACCGAGGAAGCAATCAGCCCCAGCATTTT CASSDRGSNQPQHF
TRBJ1-1 TRBV2 NA TRBD1 TGTGCCACCCTCCAGACAGGGGAGACCTTGAACACTGAAGCTTTCTTT CATLQTGETLNTEAFF
TRBJ2-3 TRBV7-9 NA NA TGTGCCAGCAGCCAGGGAGAAGGGTACACCACAGATACGCAGTATTTT CASSQGEGYTTDTQYF
TRBJ1-6 TRBV5-4 few TRBD1 TGTGCCAGCAGCGGAGGGGACAGGAAAAATTCACCCCTCCACTTT CASSGGDRKNSPLHF
TRBJ2-5 TRBV6-2/TRBV6-3 NA TRBD2 TGTGCCAGCAGTTCCCAACTAGCGAATCAAGAGACCCAGTACTTC CASSSQLANQETQYF
TRBJ1-4 TRBV29-1 NA NA TGCAGCGTTCTGTACTTTGAAAAACTGTTTTTT CSVLYFEKLFF
TRBJ1-2 TRBV7-8 many NA TGTGCCAGCAGCCCACGGGGGGCGATTGGCTATGGCTACACCTTC CASSPRGAIGYGYTF
TRBJ1-2 TRBV28 NA NA TGTGCCAGCAGCCTTGCCGGGATCAGAGGATATGGCTACACCTTC CASSLAGIRGYGYTF
TRBJ1-1 TRBV28 NA NA TGTGCCACCGGGATTTCAACCATGAACACTGAAGCTTTCTTT CATGISTMNTEAFF
TRBJ2-3 TRBV20-1 NA NA TGCAGTGCTAGAGATTGGCAACAAGATACGCAGTATTTT CSARDWQQDTQYF
TRBJ2-7 TRBV25-1 NA NA TGTGCCAGCAGTGCTCGGGATTGGTACTTC CASSARDWYF
TRBJ1-2 TRBV9 NA NA TGTGCCAGCAGCGTAGAGGCAGGGTTCTATGGCTACACCTTC CASSVEAGFYGYTF
TRBJ2-2 TRBV28 few TRBD2 TGTGCCAGCAGAAGCCTAGGACTAGCGGGGGGCGAGCACACCGGGGAGCTGTTTTTT CASRSLGLAGGEHTGELFF